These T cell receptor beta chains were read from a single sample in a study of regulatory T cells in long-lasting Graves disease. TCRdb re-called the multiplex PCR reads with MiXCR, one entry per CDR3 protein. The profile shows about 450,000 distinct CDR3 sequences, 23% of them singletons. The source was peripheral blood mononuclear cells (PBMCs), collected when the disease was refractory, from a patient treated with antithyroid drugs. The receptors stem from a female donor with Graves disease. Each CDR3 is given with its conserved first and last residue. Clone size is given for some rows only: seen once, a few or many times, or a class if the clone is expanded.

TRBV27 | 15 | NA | CASSFGQGAWETQYF
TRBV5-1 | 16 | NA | CASSGGTSGSSYEQYF
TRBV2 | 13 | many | CASSDDGSYGYTF
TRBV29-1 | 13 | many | CSVATGMNTEAFF
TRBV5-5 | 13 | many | CASSLHAGETQYF
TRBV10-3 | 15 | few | CAISESGRLNYGYTF
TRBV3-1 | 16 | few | CASSHHTSGRASEQYF
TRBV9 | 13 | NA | CASSVAQGDEAFF
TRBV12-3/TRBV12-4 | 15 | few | CASSYARSSGNTIYF
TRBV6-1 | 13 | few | CASSVSQGSEQYF
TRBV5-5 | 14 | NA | CASSLTGGKEKLFF
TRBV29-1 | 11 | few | CSVEVNEKLFF
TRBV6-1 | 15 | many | CASPGQWEHRVEQYF
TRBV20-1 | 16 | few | CSASVGQRITSYEQYF
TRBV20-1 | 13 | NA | CSARDAGPETQYF
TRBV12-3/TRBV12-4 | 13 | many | CASSRQGDQPQHF
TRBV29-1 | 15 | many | CSVALGTGDNQPQHF
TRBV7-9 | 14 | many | CASSLAGTTYEQYF
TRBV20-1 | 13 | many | CSARPRSTYEQYF
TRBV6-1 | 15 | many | CARPWDSHMNTEAFF
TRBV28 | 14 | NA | CASSLQGERYEQYF
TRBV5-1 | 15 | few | CASSLDTPYTGELFF
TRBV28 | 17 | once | CASSQSVGSPSSYEQYF
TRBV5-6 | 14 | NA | CASSPGVSSYEQYF
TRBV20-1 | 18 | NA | CSARGGLAGDPGANVLTF
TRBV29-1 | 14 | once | CSVQGGSSGNTIYF
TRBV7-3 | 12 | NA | CASDRDTYEQYF
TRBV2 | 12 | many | CASSEARGKQYF
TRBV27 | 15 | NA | CASSVPGLAYNEQFF
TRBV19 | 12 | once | CASTGTVAIQYF
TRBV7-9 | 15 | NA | CASSLDLGAYNEQFF
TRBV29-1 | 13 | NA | CSVAFRAGNEQYF
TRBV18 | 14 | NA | CASSAAGVRSEQYF